These 4 T cell receptor beta chains were sequenced from one sample in a study of blood T cell repertoires in COVID-19 (dated by TCRdb to the early 2020s). Preparation of the library involved the immunoSEQ multiplex PCR assay. In its TCRdb copy, this immuneACCESS table keeps in-frame sequences only and misses some clones. Where compared with another copy, unresolved V genes explain less than half of these, and the others have no known cause. The sample table shows approximately 70,000 clones, and about 91% are seen once. The ten largest clones capture over 10% of the sample. The sequenced sample was peripheral blood. These receptors were obtained from a human donor with active COVID-19. The donor label of this sample is uncertain.

V is TRBV7-9 and J is TRBJ1-6; no clear D gene. Germline V gives CDR1 SEHNR, CDR2 FQNEAQ (reference sequence). The CDR3 runs 15 residues. Trimming took 8 bases from V and 6 from J, leaving 17 bases between them. The CDR3 DNA reads as TGTGCCAGCCCTGGAGGGCCAGACGGTAATTCACCCCTCCACTTT. This gives the protein CASPGGPDGNSPLHF. Together with reference TRBV7-9 and TRBJ1-6, the CDR3 gives the full variable domain: DTGVSQNPRHKITKRGQNVTFRCDPISEHNRLYWYRQTLGQGPEFLTYFQNEAQLEKSRLLSDRFSAERPKGSFSTLEIQRTEQGDSAMYLCASPGGPDGNSPLHFGNGTRLTVT.

The chain joins TRBV7-2 to TRBJ2-6; D possibly corresponds to TRBD2 (5 bases). V lost 11 bases and J lost 0, with 8 bases in between. Germline lookup yields CDR1 SGHTA and CDR2 FQGNSA. CDR3 length: 13 residues. Here the CDR3 reads CAEGYSGANVLTF. The CDR3 nucleotides read TGTGCCGAGGGTTACTCTGGGGCCAACGTCCTGACTTTC. Filled out from reference TRBV7-2 and TRBJ2-6, the complete variable domain reads GAGVSQSPSNKVTEKGKDVELRCDPISGHTALYWYRQSLGQGLEFLIYFQGNSAPDKSGLPSDRFSAERTGGSVSTLTIQRTQQEDSAVYLCAEGYSGANVLTFGAGSRLTVL.

The chain is built from TRBV2 and TRBJ1-4, with D unclear. The CDR3 totals 15 residues. Trimming cost V 6 bases and J 8 bases, with 19 bases left between them. Germline V gene sequence: CDR1 SNHLY, CDR2 FYNNEI. The CDR3 DNA follows: TGTGCCAGCAGAATAATCTCCGGGGTGGGGGAAAAACTGTTTTTT. Translation gives CASRIISGVGEKLFF.

The V call is TRBV29-1, the J call TRBJ1-2; D gene unclear. CDR1 is SQVTM and CDR2 is ANQGSEA in the germline V gene. The CDR3 is made up of 11 amino acids. V was trimmed by 7 bases and J by 4 bases, leaving 10 bases between them. CDR3 bases: TGCAGCGCCCTGACGGGCTATGGCTACACCTTC. It yields the protein CSALTGYGYTF.